One and the same sample provided the 12 T cell receptor beta chains below, sequenced in a study of T cell repertoires in cytomegalovirus infection. In TCRdb, the reads were re-called with MiXCR into one record per CDR3 protein. The sample has about 250,000 distinct CDR3 sequences, roughly 12% seen once. Sequencing was performed on PBMCs. Every receptor here comes from a human donor in good health (CMV status not recorded). Some clones in this sample may be carry-over from other donors' samples.

This clonotype showed up just a few times. The CDR3 nucleotides are TGCAGTGCCCCCGCCTGGACTAGCGGGAGGGACAACGAGCAGTACTTC. Protein sequence: CSAPAWTSGRDNEQYF. The chain combines TRBV20-1 with TRBJ2-7; TRBD2 aligns across 15 bases. The CDR3 is 16 residues long. After removal of 6 bases from V and 5 bases from J, the junction contained 11 bases not matched to a gene. Germline loops: CDR1 DFQATT, CDR2 SNEGSKA (reference sequence).

This clonotype was recorded at least ten times. This chain's CDR3 is CASSLGVSGGAANIYEQYF. The CDR3 DNA sequence: TGTGCCAGCAGCTTAGGGGTTAGCGGGGGGGCCGCAAACATCTACGAGCAGTACTTC. The chain is built from TRBV7-2 and TRBJ2-7, with TRBD2 matching 11 bases. The CDR3 covers 19 residues. After removal of 1 base from V and 3 bases from J, the junction contained 14 bases not matched to a gene. CDR1 is SGHTA and CDR2 is FQGNSA in the germline V gene. Looking up the rest from reference TRBV7-2 and TRBJ2-7 gives the full variable domain: GAGVSQSPSNKVTEKGKDVELRCDPISGHTALYWYRQSLGQGLEFLIYFQGNSAPDKSGLPSDRFSAERTGGSVSTLTIQRTQQEDSAVYLCASSLGVSGGAANIYEQYFGPGTRLTVT.

In this sample, this clonotype turned up a few times. V is TRBV11-2 and J is TRBJ1-1; no definite D call. CDR1 and CDR2 (germline): SGHAT, FQNNGV. V dropped 4 bases and J dropped 4 bases, with 13 bases sitting between them. The CDR3 covers 14 residues. CDR3: CASSSPRWGTEAFF. CDR3 in DNA: TGTGCCAGCAGCTCCCCAAGGTGGGGCACTGAAGCTTTCTTT.

The gene calls are TRBV12-3 or TRBV12-4 and TRBJ2-2; D gene ambiguous. The V end lost 8 bases, the J end lost 5 bases, and 3 bases lay between the germline ends. The CDR3 is 10 amino acids. The CDR3 DNA sequence: TGTGCCAGCGGAACCGGGGAGCTGTTTTTT. Its translation is CASGTGELFF.

The chain carries TRBV19 and TRBJ2-5; no reliable D call. Germline V gene data show CDR1 as LNHDA and CDR2 as SQIVND (reference sequence). The CDR3 sequence is 15 residues long. V was pared by 3 bases and J by 5 bases, with 16 bases between. The CDR3 protein is CASSMSGLVGETQYF. The CDR3 DNA follows: TGTGCCAGTAGTATGAGTGGGCTAGTAGGGGAGACCCAGTACTTC. The variable domain in full, completed from reference TRBV19 and TRBJ2-5, reads DGGITQSPKYLFRKEGQNVTLSCEQNLNHDAMYWYRQDPGQGLRLIYYSQIVNDFQKGDIAEGYSVSREKKESFPLTVTSAQKNPTAFYLCASSMSGLVGETQYFGPGTRLLVL.

This clonotype was recorded many times. The chain uses TRBV6-2 or TRBV6-3 and TRBJ2-2; no clear D gene. Germline CDR1 MNHEY, CDR2 SVGEGT. The CDR3 consists of 13 residues. The V end lost 3 bases, the J end lost 4 bases, and 6 bases lay between the germline ends. CDR3 sequence (DNA): TGTGCCAGCAGTTATGTCGGCACCGGGGAGCTGTTTTTT. Encoded protein: CASSYVGTGELFF.

This clonotype was seen many times. The V call is TRBV7-2, the J call TRBJ2-7; 11 bases fit TRBD2. Germline V gives CDR1 SGHTA, CDR2 FQGNSA. The J segment lost 4 bases and the V segment lost 2 bases, leaving 1 base of the junction unmatched. CDR3 length: 14 residues. As DNA, the CDR3 is TGTGCCAGCAGCTTAAGACTAGCGGGATACGAGCAGTACTTC. Translating it yields CASSLRLAGYEQYF. The whole variable domain, remainder taken from reference TRBV7-2 and TRBJ2-7, is GAGVSQSPSNKVTEKGKDVELRCDPISGHTALYWYRQSLGQGLEFLIYFQGNSAPDKSGLPSDRFSAERTGGSVSTLTIQRTQQEDSAVYLCASSLRLAGYEQYFGPGTRLTVT.

This chain uses TRBV7-9 with TRBJ2-1, with 9 positions matching TRBD2. Per germline, CDR1 SEHNR and CDR2 FQNEAQ (reference sequence). V was clipped by 8 bases and J by 3 bases; unmatched bases: 5. This CDR3 is 14 amino acids long. Here the CDR3 DNA reads TGTGCCAGCGTCCCGACTAGCGGCTACAATGAGCAGTTCTTC. This codes for CASVPTSGYNEQFF.

This clonotype was observed at least ten times. This chain's CDR3 is CASSSPGGQGTEAFF. CDR3 sequence (DNA): TGTGCCAGCAGCTCTCCTGGGGGGCAGGGTACTGAAGCTTTCTTT. This chain joins TRBV28 and TRBJ1-1; perhaps TRBD1 as D (6 bases). V was shortened by 6 bases and J by 5 bases, with 19 bases between the two germline ends. Germline V gene data show CDR1 as MDHEN and CDR2 as SYDVKM. The length of the CDR3 is 15 residues.

This clonotype occurred many times. The rearrangement joins TRBV6-2 or TRBV6-3 to TRBJ2-5, with a weak D call TRBD2 (6 bases). The CDR3 consists of 16 residues. CDR1 is MNHEY, CDR2 SVGEGT, per germline. The V and J ends lost 4 bases and 0 bases respectively, with 15 bases between them. The CDR3 reads CASSSTSSRYQETQYF. In DNA form, the CDR3 reads TGTGCCAGCAGTTCTACTAGCAGCCGGTACCAAGAGACCCAGTACTTC.

This chain joins TRBV7-2 and TRBJ2-7; 7 bases are shared with TRBD2. The CDR3 contains 14 residues. With V trimmed by 4 bases and J by 3 bases, 6 bases remained unmatched. Germline-derived CDR1 and CDR2 are SGHTA and FQGNSA. The CDR3 region is CASSSRGSFYEQYF. The CDR3 nucleotides read TGTGCCAGCAGCTCACGCGGGAGTTTCTACGAGCAGTACTTC.

This clonotype was found many times. The genes are TRBV28 and TRBJ2-7; TRBD1 is a possible D gene (6 bases). The CDR3 consists of 15 residues. Deletions cut 4 bases from V and 0 bases from J, with 13 bases between. Per germline, CDR1 MDHEN and CDR2 SYDVKM. CDR3 loop: CASSSWTANSYEQYF. In DNA form, the CDR3 reads TGTGCCAGCAGTTCCTGGACAGCCAACTCCTACGAGCAGTACTTC.